One T cell receptor (beta chain) is described in this entry. Its antigen is as yet unknown. An end of the junction differs from the germline gene, which may be a read error. Co-extraction of RNA and DNA was performed on 20-30 mg of unsorted bulk tissue. This CDR3 has 18 residues. Germline assignment: CDR1 LGHNA and CDR2 YNFKEQ. Total RNA (roughly 550 ng) served as template for TCR beta cDNA synthesis primed by a constant-region primer. What produced the TCR beta libraries was three nested multiplex PCR rounds using slightly modified ARM-PCR. It was with TRBV1-TRBV30 forward primers and a C-beta reverse primer that the first two PCR rounds were run, at around 11 cycles each. TCRdb recomputed calls from the multiplex PCR reads with MiXCR, one row per CDR3 protein. The table lists 95,000 to 150,000 distinct CDR3 sequences, 50% to 65% of them singletons. The data originate from a study of tumor-infiltrating lymphocytes in primary liver carcinoma. Study-level points and caveats: Present in all five tumor regions were only about 7-25% of the top clones.

The sample was liver tumor tissue from sampling region 1. The subset here: tumor region T1, superior pole. V gene TRBV4-2 combines with J gene TRBJ2-5; tentative D call: TRBD2 (6 bases). This clonotype was sampled from a woman in her sixties with primary liver carcinoma and hepatitis B virus infection. CDR3 protein: CAGSLLSGSRLAQETQYF. The CDR3 region has the DNA TGTGCCGGCAGCCTTTTATCAGGGTCACGGCTAGCGCAAGAGACCCAGTACTTC.